This T cell receptor (beta chain) was retrieved from a study of T cells in Graves' hyperthyroidism and ophthalmopathy. This clonotype was picked up a small number of times. From RNA transcripts, TCR beta CDR3 regions were amplified. Primed by the HTBI set, a first-round RT-PCR was run on the TCR CDR3. TCRdb itself ran the multiplex PCR reads through MiXCR, one entry per CDR3 protein. This table has 650,000 to 700,000 distinct CDR3 sequences, 15% to 20% appearing once. The CDR3 covers 17 residues. Germline assignment: CDR1 MGHRA and CDR2 YSYEKL. V was trimmed by 1 base and J by 0 bases, leaving 16 bases between them.

The gene calls are TRBV4-1 and TRBJ2-7; D not resolved. What was sequenced was blood. The source of this sequence is a middle-aged man with Graves' hyperthyroidism. CDR3 amino acids: CASSQADQYNFSYEQYF. CDR3 DNA: TGCGCCAGCAGCCAAGCGGATCAATACAATTTCTCCTACGAGCAGTACTTC.